This TCR beta chain was retrieved from a study of breast tumors, draining lymph nodes, adjacent tissues (dated by TCRdb to about 2016). A note on the overall study: Breast cancer patients provided tumor, adjacent nontumor tissue and axillary lymph nodes, and the study compared the TCR beta repertoires across these three sources. In human breast cancer, the study set out to evaluate how tumor, surrounding tissue and draining lymph node repertoires relate to one another and whether T cells may move between these sites. What the study reported, not specific to this receptor: Tumor and nontumor tissue repertoires were found to be significantly more similar in luminal-like than in basal-like breast cancer. Tumors showed preferential V and J gene usage, and their T-cell repertoire diversity fell below that of lymph nodes yet above that of nontumor tissue. The data were judged consistent with most tumor T cells deriving from the lymph node and then expanding within tumor tissue. The conclusion that tumor T cells originate in lymph nodes was framed as consistent with a hypothesis rather than directly demonstrated.

Sequencing instrument: Illumina HiSeq 2000. Multiplex PCR amplification was used to build the TCR beta chain libraries. The amplified TCR beta chain products were analyzed by high-throughput sequencing. Using fastp at Q25 and MiXCR, TCRdb reprocessed the public reads and kept productive beta chains. Every entry covers one CDR3 protein and lists the most common genes and DNA from its rows. Across this sample there are 200,000 or so distinct CDR3 sequences, with 31% seen only once. The biggest ten clones account for 4% to 4.5% of the sample. Lymph node samples were obtained from the axillary draining lymph nodes of breast cancer patients. In the case of this clonotype: Its antigen is currently not known. A junction end diverges from the germline sequence, so it may reflect a read error.

CDR1 and CDR2 are read off the germline V gene as MDHEN and SYDVKM. The CDR3 covers 12 residues, taking in both the cysteine and the phenylalanine. Only the CDR3 DNA is retained, 36 bases long and in frame from the first base. This clonotype was sampled from a female donor with breast cancer. Some clones in this sample may be carry-over from other donors' samples. The chain employs TRBV28 and TRBJ2-2; 6 matching bases give a weak D call of TRBD1. Input material: axillary lymph node tissue. The CDR3: CASSRGHGELLF. In nucleotide form, the sequence is TGTGCCAGCAGCCGGGGACACGGGGAGCTGCTTTTT.